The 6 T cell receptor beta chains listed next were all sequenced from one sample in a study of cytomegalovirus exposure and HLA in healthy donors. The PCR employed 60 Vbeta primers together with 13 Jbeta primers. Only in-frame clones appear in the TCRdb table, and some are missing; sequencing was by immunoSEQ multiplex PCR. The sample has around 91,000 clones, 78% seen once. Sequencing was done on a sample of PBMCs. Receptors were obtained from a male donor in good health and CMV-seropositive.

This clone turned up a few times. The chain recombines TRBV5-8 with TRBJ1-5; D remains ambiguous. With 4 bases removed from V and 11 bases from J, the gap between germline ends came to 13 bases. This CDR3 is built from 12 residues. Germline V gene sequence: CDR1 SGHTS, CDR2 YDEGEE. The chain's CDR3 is CASSVGFVAQHF. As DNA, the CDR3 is TGTGCCAGCAGCGTGGGATTCGTAGCCCAGCATTTT. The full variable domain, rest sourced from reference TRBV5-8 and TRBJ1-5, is EAGVTQSPTHLIKTRGQQATLRCSPISGHTSVYWYQQALGLGLQFLLWYDEGEERNRGNFPPRFSGRQFPNYSSELNVNALELEDSALYLCASSVGFVAQHFGDGTRLSIL.

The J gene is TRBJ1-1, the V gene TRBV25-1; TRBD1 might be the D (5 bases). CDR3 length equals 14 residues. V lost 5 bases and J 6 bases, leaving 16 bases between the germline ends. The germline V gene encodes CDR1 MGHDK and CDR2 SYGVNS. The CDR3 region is CASSSITGLSEAFF. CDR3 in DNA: TGTGCCAGCAGTTCGATCACGGGACTTTCTGAAGCTTTCTTT.

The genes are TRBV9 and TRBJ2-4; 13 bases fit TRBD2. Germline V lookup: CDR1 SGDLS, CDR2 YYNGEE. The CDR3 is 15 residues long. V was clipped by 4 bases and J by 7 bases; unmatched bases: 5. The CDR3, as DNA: TGTGCCAGCAGCCTACTAGCGGGGGGGAACAACATTCAGTACTTC. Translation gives CASSLLAGGNNIQYF. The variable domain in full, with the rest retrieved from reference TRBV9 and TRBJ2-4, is DSGVTQTPKHLITATGQRVTLRCSPRSGDLSVYWYQQSLDQGLQFLIQYYNGEERAKGNILERFSAQQFPDLHSELNLSSLELGDSALYFCASSLLAGGNNIQYFGAGTRLSVL.

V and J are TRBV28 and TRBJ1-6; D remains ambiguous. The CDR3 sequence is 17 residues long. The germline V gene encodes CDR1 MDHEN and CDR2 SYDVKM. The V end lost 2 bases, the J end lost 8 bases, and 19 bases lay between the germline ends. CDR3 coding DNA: TGTGCCAGCAGTTTAGTCGTACCACGTAACTTCGATTCACCCCTCCACTTT. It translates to CASSLVVPRNFDSPLHF.

CDR3 in DNA: TGTGCCAGCAGTTTCGGCGGGACCGCTAACTATGGCTACACCTTC. This sequence encodes CASSFGGTANYGYTF. The chain uses TRBV6-5 and TRBJ1-2; D is possibly TRBD1 (5 bases). The CDR3 contains 15 residues. Germline CDR1 and CDR2: MNHEY and SVGAGI. Trimming stripped 4 bases from V and 0 bases from J, with 12 bases between.

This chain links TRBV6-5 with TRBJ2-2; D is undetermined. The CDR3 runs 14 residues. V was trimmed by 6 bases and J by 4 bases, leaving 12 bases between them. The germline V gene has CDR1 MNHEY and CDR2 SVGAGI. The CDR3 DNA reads TGTGCCAGCAGCTCGCCTGGGCTCACCGGGGAGCTGTTTTTT. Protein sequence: CASSSPGLTGELFF.